A single TCR beta chain is shown here with its context. Its matching antigen is unknown. V was clipped by 5 bases and J by 8 bases, with 15 bases between them. This CDR3 comprises 13 residues. The germline V gene encodes CDR1 SGHAT and CDR2 FQNNGV. This table comes from immunoSEQ multiplex PCR, and its TCRdb copy is limited to in-frame clones, with some not included. The sample lists about 150,000 clones, just under 95% occurring once. The data belong to a study of T cell responses to AZD1222 COVID-19 vaccine. Study observations and caveats: It was only after the peak T cell response that any repertoires were sampled. The sample set comprised mostly white British donors with more females, and clonal diversity was possibly underestimated.

The sample in question was peripheral blood, obtained 28 days after the second AZD1222 dose. This TCR was recovered from an adult who received the AZD1222 COVID-19 vaccine. The gene calls are TRBV11-2 and TRBJ1-2; TRBD1 is a possible D gene (5 bases). The CDR3 sequence: CASSPRQGGGYTF. CDR3 in DNA: TGTGCCAGCAGCCCTCGCCAGGGAGGGGGCTACACCTTC.